What follows are 27 T cell receptor beta chains derived from one specimen sequenced in a study of cytomegalovirus exposure and HLA in healthy donors. PCR used 60 Vbeta primers and 13 Jbeta primers. Libraries were prepared by immunoSEQ multiplex PCR; TCRdb keeps only in-frame clonotypes and omits some of them. The table lists under 250,000 clones, roughly 84% of them singletons. Material: PBMCs. These receptors originate from a girl aged 2-10 years in good health and CMV-seronegative.

The V call is TRBV6-1, the J call TRBJ2-7; TRBD1 matches at 9 bases. The CDR3 runs 14 residues. V lost 6 bases, J lost 3 bases, and 6 bases stayed unmatched. Germline CDR1 and CDR2: MNHNS and SASEGT. CDR3 sequence: CASSRDRVLYEQYF. Written as DNA, the CDR3 is TGTGCCAGCAGCCGGGACAGGGTACTCTACGAGCAGTACTTC.

The chain employs TRBV6-1 and TRBJ2-7; D unresolved. The V end lost 6 bases, the J end lost 2 bases, and 14 bases lay between the germline ends. Germline V gives CDR1 MNHNS, CDR2 SASEGT. The CDR3 sequence is 14 residues long. The CDR3 sequence is CASRTGWSTYEQYF. CDR3 nucleotides: TGTGCCAGCAGGACTGGATGGTCGACCTACGAGCAGTACTTC.

The chain is built from TRBV7-3 and TRBJ1-6, with D possibly matching TRBD1 (6 bases). V lost 5 bases and J 7 bases, leaving 18 bases between the germline ends. Germline lookup yields CDR1 SGHTA and CDR2 FQGTGA. CDR3 length equals 16 residues. Written as DNA, the CDR3 is TGTGCCAGCAGCCCCGGGGGGGGCGCGGTGAATTCACCCCTCCACTTT. Protein sequence: CASSPGGGAVNSPLHF.

V usage is TRBV30 and J usage is TRBJ2-1; TRBD1 aligns across 7 bases. V dropped 0 bases and J dropped 2; count of bases not matched to a gene: 7. The CDR3 sequence is 16 residues long. CDR1 and CDR2 from the germline V gene are GTSNPN and SVGIG (reference sequence). CDR3 DNA sequence: TGTGCCTGGAGTGTACTCGGGCAGGGGGCCTACAATGAGCAGTTCTTC. Translating it yields CAWSVLGQGAYNEQFF.

The sample holds one count of this clone. The rearrangement links TRBV19 to TRBJ1-6; maybe TRBD1 (5 bases). CDR1 LNHDA and CDR2 SQIVND come from the germline V gene (reference sequence). The CDR3 spans 14 residues. V lost 5 bases and J lost 12, with 17 bases in between. The CDR3 loop is CASSPGLGIQPLHF. CDR3 nucleotide sequence: TGTGCCAGTAGTCCGGGACTGGGAATTCAACCCCTCCACTTT.

The rearrangement links TRBV10-3 to TRBJ2-7; unclear D gene. Germline V gene lookup returns CDR1 ENHRY and CDR2 SYGVKD. The CDR3 loop spans 11 amino acids. With 4 bases removed from V and 7 bases from J, the gap between germline ends came to 8 bases. The CDR3 loop is CAISGAWEQYF. The DNA of the CDR3 is TGTGCCATCAGTGGCGCGTGGGAGCAGTACTTC.

This rearrangement joins TRBV28 to TRBJ2-5, with 7 bases matching TRBD2. Trimming at V came to 6 bases and at J to 4 bases, leaving 8 bases not matched to a gene. Germline V gene sequence: CDR1 MDHEN, CDR2 SYDVKM. CDR3 length: 14 amino acids. CDR3 sequence reads: CASRLAEARETQYF. CDR3 DNA sequence: TGTGCCAGCAGGCTAGCGGAAGCAAGAGAGACCCAGTACTTC. Supplemented by reference TRBV28 and TRBJ2-5, the full variable domain reads DVKVTQSSRYLVKRTGEKVFLECVQDMDHENMFWYRQDPGLGLRLIYFSYDVKMKEKGDIPEGYSVSREKKERFSLILESASTNQTSMYLCASRLAEARETQYFGPGTRLLVL.

The V and J genes are TRBV5-1 and TRBJ2-7; tentative D call: TRBD1 (6 bases). Germline CDR1 SGHRS, CDR2 YFSETQ. CDR3 length equals 12 residues. V lost 5 bases, J lost 3 bases, and 9 bases lay in between. The CDR3 DNA follows: TGCGCCAGCAGTTCGGACAGCTACGAGCAGTACTTC. It yields the protein CASSSDSYEQYF.

The chain is built from TRBV15 and TRBJ2-5, with 10 bases fitting TRBD1. J gave up 2 bases and V 0 bases, and 6 bases lay outside the gene matches. Per the germline V gene, CDR1 is LNHNV and CDR2 is YYDKDF (reference sequence). This CDR3 contains 17 residues. The CDR3 loop reads CATSRDLWDRGQETQYF. DNA for the CDR3: TGTGCCACCAGCAGAGATCTTTGGGACAGGGGTCAAGAGACCCAGTACTTC.

This clone was observed a few times. This rearrangement joins TRBV19 to TRBJ2-7, with 9 positions matching TRBD1. CDR3 length: 15 amino acids. Germline V lookup: CDR1 LNHDA, CDR2 SQIVND (reference sequence). Unmatched junction bases numbered 8, after V lost 2 bases and J lost 6 bases. CDR3 coding DNA: TGTGCCAGTAGTATAAGCTGGACAGGGGTTGTCGAGCAGTACTTC. Translated: CASSISWTGVVEQYF.

The gene calls are TRBV10-1 and TRBJ2-7; tentative D call: TRBD2 (5 bases). Germline V gene data show CDR1 as WNHNN and CDR2 as SYGVQD (reference sequence). Between the trimmed V and J ends, which lost 0 bases and 4 bases, there was a span of 7 bases. The CDR3 length is 13 residues. CDR3 nucleotide sequence: TGCGCCAGCAGTGAGTCTGGGGAGTACGAGCAGTACTTC. Protein sequence: CASSESGEYEQYF.

The V and J genes are TRBV5-1 and TRBJ2-5; 7 nucleotides agree with TRBD1. This CDR3 is 16 amino acids long. Losses at the gene ends were 0 bases for V and 4 bases for J; bases not matched to a gene: 9. Germline V lookup: CDR1 SGHRS, CDR2 YFSETQ. CDR3 in amino acids: CASSLGTGWRTETQYF. The CDR3 bases are TGCGCCAGCAGCTTGGGGACAGGTTGGAGGACAGAGACCCAGTACTTC.

The CDR3 DNA sequence: TGTGCCAGCAGTGCACTCCGGGGACTAGCGGGGGAGCTCACAGATACGCAGTATTTT. Its translation: CASSALRGLAGELTDTQYF. V and J are TRBV6-1 and TRBJ2-3; TRBD2 agrees at 14 bases. This CDR3 is 19 amino acids long. Per the germline V gene, CDR1 is MNHNS and CDR2 is SASEGT. V dropped 4 bases and J dropped 2; count of bases not matched to a gene: 11.

The chain employs TRBV6-1 and TRBJ1-3; a possible D gene is TRBD1 (6 bases). The germline V gene has CDR1 MNHNS and CDR2 SASEGT. V was shortened by 4 bases and J by 2 bases, with 15 bases between the two germline ends. This CDR3 spans 16 amino acids. The CDR3 loop reads CASSAHTGKPGNTIYF. The CDR3 nucleotides are TGTGCCAGCAGTGCCCACACAGGGAAGCCTGGAAACACCATATATTTT.

As concerns this clone: One junction end does not reproduce the germline sequence, and a read error may be involved. The rearrangement joins TRBV7-9 to TRBJ1-4; 8 nucleotides line up with TRBD1. The CDR3 sequence is 14 residues long. Per germline, CDR1 SEHNR and CDR2 FQNEAQ (reference sequence). CDR3 protein: CSSSSGQGNEKLFF. CDR3 DNA: TGTTCCAGCAGCTCCGGACAGGGAAATGAAAAACTGTTTTTT.

The J gene is TRBJ2-5, the V gene TRBV9; 8 bases align to TRBD1. Germline assignment: CDR1 SGDLS and CDR2 YYNGEE. V trimming: 4 bases; J trimming: 1 base; junction bases outside the gene matches: 3. The CDR3 has 14 amino acids. The CDR3 sequence is CASSHDRGQETQYF. The CDR3 DNA is TGTGCCAGCAGCCATGACAGGGGCCAAGAGACCCAGTACTTC.

As concerns this clone: An end of the junction differs from the germline gene, which may be a read error. The chain has TRBV7-9 and TRBJ1-5, with a tentative D call TRBD1 (6 bases). The CDR3 extends over 15 amino acids. Germline loops: CDR1 SEHNR, CDR2 FQNEAQ (reference sequence). The DNA of the CDR3 is TGTTCCAGCAGCTTAGAGGGGGGGTTTGGTCAGCCCCAGCATTTT. This encodes CSSSLEGGFGQPQHF. Complete variable domain (other parts from reference TRBV7-9 and TRBJ1-5): DTGVSQNPRHKITKRGQNVTFRCDPISEHNRLYWYRQTLGQGPEFLTYFQNEAQLEKSRLLSDRFSAERPKGSFSTLEIQRTEQGDSAMYLCSSSLEGGFGQPQHFGDGTRLSIL.

V is TRBV5-1 and J is TRBJ1-2, with 7 bases lining up with TRBD1. CDR3 length: 14 residues. V was clipped by 4 bases and J by 6 bases; unmatched bases: 9. From germline, CDR1 is SGHRS and CDR2 YFSETQ. The CDR3 reads CASSQGVGLDGYTF. The CDR3 nucleotides are TGCGCCAGCAGCCAGGGGGTAGGATTAGATGGCTACACCTTC.

The chain links TRBV6-5 to TRBJ2-7, with 9 nucleotides matching TRBD1. Unmatched junction bases numbered 2, after V lost 2 bases and J lost 3 bases. This CDR3 contains 14 residues. CDR1 and CDR2 from the germline V gene are MNHEY and SVGAGI. In DNA, the CDR3 is TGTGCCAGCAGTTACGGGACAGGGTACTACGAGCAGTACTTC. The encoded protein is CASSYGTGYYEQYF.

Written as DNA, the CDR3 is TGTGCCAGCAGCTTAACGGGACAGGGGAATTCACCCCTCCACTTT. This gives the protein CASSLTGQGNSPLHF. The rearrangement uses TRBV7-3 and TRBJ1-6; 10 positions agree with TRBD1. This CDR3 region has 15 residues. The V gene end was trimmed by 0 bases and the J gene end by 7 bases; junction bases not matched to a gene: 0. The germline V gene has CDR1 SGHTA and CDR2 FQGTGA.

The chain employs TRBV6-1 and TRBJ2-7; TRBD1 might be the D (6 bases). Germline CDR1 is MNHNS and CDR2 is SASEGT. The V end was cut by 4 bases, the J end by 6 bases, with 19 bases between. The CDR3 is 15 amino acids. CDR3 bases: TGTGCCAGCAGTGGCGAAAACAGGGTTGGGGGCGAGCAGTACTTC. Amino acids: CASSGENRVGGEQYF.

This chain joins TRBV30 and TRBJ2-1; D is possibly TRBD1 (6 bases). The V gene's germline CDR1 is GTSNPN and CDR2 SVGIG (reference sequence). This CDR3 is built from 14 residues. V gave up 1 base and J gave up 4 bases, with 11 bases separating them. CDR3 coding DNA: TGTGCCTGGAGTGGGGACACCCTATACAATGAGCAGTTCTTC. Encoded protein: CAWSGDTLYNEQFF. Drawing the rest from reference TRBV30 and TRBJ2-1, the complete variable domain is SQTIHQWPATLVQPVGSPLSLECTVEGTSNPNLYWYRQAAGRGLQLLFYSVGIGQISSEVPQNLSASRPQDRQFILSSKKLLLSDSGFYLCAWSGDTLYNEQFFGPGTRLTVL.

The CDR3 DNA is TGTGCCAGCAGTCCCGCCGGGGGCGGGAGCGAGCAGTACTTC. It yields the protein CASSPAGGGSEQYF. The chain is built from TRBV25-1 and TRBJ2-7; D might be TRBD2 (7 bases). V lost 5 bases and J lost 6, with 17 bases in between. Germline V gene sequence: CDR1 MGHDK, CDR2 SYGVNS. The CDR3 consists of 14 residues.

A few counts support this clone. The chain recombines TRBV27 with TRBJ1-2; 7 bases align to TRBD1. The V gene end was trimmed by 0 bases and the J gene end by 5 bases; junction bases not matched to a gene: 12. The CDR3 is made up of 17 amino acids. CDR1 and CDR2 (germline): MNHEY, SMNVEV (reference sequence). The CDR3 DNA reads as TGTGCCAGCAGTTTATCGGTAGGGACAGCCCGGGGGTATGGCTACACCTTC. The encoded protein is CASSLSVGTARGYGYTF.

V is TRBV7-6 and J is TRBJ2-1, with 13 bases fitting TRBD2. With 3 bases clipped from V and 5 bases from J, the junction kept 1 base outside the gene matches. This CDR3 is 15 amino acids long. Germline V gene data show CDR1 as SGHVS and CDR2 as FNYEAQ. CDR3 sequence: CASSFGTSGNNEQFF. The CDR3 DNA reads as TGTGCCAGCAGCTTTGGGACTAGCGGGAACAATGAGCAGTTCTTC.

The rearrangement links TRBV19 to TRBJ2-2, with TRBD2 matching 13 bases. From germline, CDR1 is LNHDA and CDR2 SQIVND (reference sequence). This CDR3 region has 17 residues. The trim removed 7 bases at V and 4 bases at J, leaving 9 bases unmatched. The CDR3 spells CASTLGLAGLFTGELFF. The CDR3 nucleotides are TGTGCCAGTACCCTGGGACTAGCGGGACTCTTCACCGGGGAGCTGTTTTTT.

The rearrangement joins TRBV27 to TRBJ2-1; 9 positions match TRBD1. Germline V CDR1 and CDR2: MNHEY, SMNVEV (reference sequence). After removal of 10 bases from V and 7 bases from J, the junction contained 11 bases not matched to a gene. The CDR3 contains 14 residues. CDR3 loop: CATRYRDRVNEQFF. CDR3 DNA: TGTGCCACCAGATACCGGGACAGGGTAAATGAGCAGTTCTTC.